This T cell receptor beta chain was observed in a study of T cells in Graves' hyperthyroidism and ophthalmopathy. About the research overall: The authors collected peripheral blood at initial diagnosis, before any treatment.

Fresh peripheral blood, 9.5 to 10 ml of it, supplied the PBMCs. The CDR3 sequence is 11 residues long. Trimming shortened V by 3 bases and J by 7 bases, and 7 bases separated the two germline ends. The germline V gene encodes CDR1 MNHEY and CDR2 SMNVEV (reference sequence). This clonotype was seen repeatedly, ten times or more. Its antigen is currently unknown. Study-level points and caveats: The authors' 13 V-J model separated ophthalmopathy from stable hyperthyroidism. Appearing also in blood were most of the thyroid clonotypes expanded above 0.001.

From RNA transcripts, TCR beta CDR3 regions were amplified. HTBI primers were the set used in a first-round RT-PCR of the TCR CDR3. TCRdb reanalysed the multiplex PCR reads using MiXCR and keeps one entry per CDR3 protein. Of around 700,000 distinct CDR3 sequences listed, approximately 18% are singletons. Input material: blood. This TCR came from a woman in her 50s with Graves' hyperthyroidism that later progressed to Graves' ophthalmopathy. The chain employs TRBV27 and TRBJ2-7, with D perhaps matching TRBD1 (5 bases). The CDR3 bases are TGTGCCAGCAGTTTTAGGGGAGAGCAGTACTTC. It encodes CASSFRGEQYF.